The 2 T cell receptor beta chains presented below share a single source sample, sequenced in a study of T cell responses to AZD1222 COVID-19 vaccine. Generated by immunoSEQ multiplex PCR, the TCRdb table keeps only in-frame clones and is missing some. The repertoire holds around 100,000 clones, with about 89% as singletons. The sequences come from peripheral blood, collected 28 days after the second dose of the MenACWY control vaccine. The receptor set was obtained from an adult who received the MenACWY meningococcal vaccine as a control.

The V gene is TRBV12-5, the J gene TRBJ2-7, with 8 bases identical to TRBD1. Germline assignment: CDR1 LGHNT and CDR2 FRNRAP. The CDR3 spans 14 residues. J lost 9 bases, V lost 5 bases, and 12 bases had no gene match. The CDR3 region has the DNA TGTGCTAGTGGTCCCGGGACAGGTGCGGCAAGGCAGTACTTC. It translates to CASGPGTGAARQYF.

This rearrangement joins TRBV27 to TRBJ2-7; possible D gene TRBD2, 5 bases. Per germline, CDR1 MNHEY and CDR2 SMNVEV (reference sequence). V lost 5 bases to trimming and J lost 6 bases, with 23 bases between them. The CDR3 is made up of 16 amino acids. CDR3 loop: CASSIDGSGGPGEQYF. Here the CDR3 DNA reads TGTGCCAGCAGTATTGACGGTTCTGGAGGCCCTGGCGAGCAGTACTTC.